What follows are 22 T cell receptor beta chains derived from one specimen sequenced in a study of T cell repertoires in cytomegalovirus infection. TCRdb re-derived calls from the reads in MiXCR, one entry per CDR3 protein. The sample lists some 180,000 distinct CDR3 sequences; about a sixth were seen once. The sample comprised CD8+ T cells from PBMCs. The receptors here all came from a human donor in good health (CMV status not recorded). Some clones in this sample may be carry-over from other donors' samples.

V gene TRBV7-9 combines with J gene TRBJ1-2; D is ambiguous. CDR1 and CDR2 from the germline V gene are SEHNR and FQNEAQ (reference sequence). There are 12 residues in the CDR3. V lost 5 bases, J lost 4 bases, and 8 bases lay in between. CDR3 amino acids: CASSPRTYGYTF. CDR3 sequence (DNA): TGTGCCAGCAGCCCCAGGACCTATGGCTACACCTTC.

The chain links TRBV6-2 or TRBV6-3 to TRBJ2-2; TRBD1 is a possible D gene (6 bases). Germline V lookup: CDR1 MNHEY, CDR2 SVGEGT. The CDR3 loop spans 16 amino acids. The V end lost 4 bases, the J end lost 3 bases, and 15 bases lay between the germline ends. The CDR3 bases are TGTGCCAGCAGTTTGACGGACAGATTCCACACCGGGGAGCTGTTTTTT. Its translation: CASSLTDRFHTGELFF.

The CDR3 DNA reads TGTGCCAGCAGTTACACGGCAGGGAGGCAGCCCCAGCATTTT. It codes for CASSYTAGRQPQHF. This chain connects TRBV6-2 or TRBV6-3 to TRBJ1-5; TRBD1 is a possible D gene (5 bases). The CDR3 contains 14 residues. V was shortened by 2 bases and J by 7 bases, with 12 bases between the two germline ends. The germline V gene encodes CDR1 MNHEY and CDR2 SVGEGT.

In its sample, this clonotype was seen a few times. This chain links TRBV28 with TRBJ1-1; the match to TRBD1 covers 7 bases. The CDR3 extends over 11 amino acids. CDR1 MDHEN and CDR2 SYDVKM come from the germline V gene. The V segment lost 6 bases and the J segment 10 bases; nucleotides outside the gene matches: 5. The CDR3 loop reads CASSPQGPAFF. The CDR3 coding sequence is TGTGCCAGCAGCCCACAGGGGCCAGCTTTCTTT.

The sample holds a few counts of this clonotype. The chain is built from TRBV29-1 and TRBJ1-3; 8 bases agree with TRBD1. CDR3 length: 14 amino acids. V shed 5 bases and J 3 bases; nucleotides not matched to a gene: 6. Germline assignment: CDR1 SQVTM and CDR2 ANQGSEA. The CDR3 sequence: CSVCRTGLGNTIYF. CDR3 coding DNA: TGCAGCGTTTGTCGGACAGGGCTTGGAAACACCATATATTTT.

The V call is TRBV28, the J call TRBJ2-7, with D possibly being TRBD1 (5 bases). The CDR3 is made up of 14 amino acids. Trimming took off 5 bases at V and 4 bases at J, with 15 bases between the two ends. Germline CDR1 and CDR2: MDHEN and SYDVKM. CDR3 sequence reads: CASSTPISGYEQYF. CDR3 DNA sequence: TGTGCCAGCAGTACCCCAATCTCAGGGTACGAGCAGTACTTC.

V usage is TRBV7-2 and J usage is TRBJ2-7, with D perhaps TRBD2 (5 bases). V was trimmed by 5 bases and J by 2 bases, leaving 19 bases between them. There are 16 residues in the CDR3. Germline loops: CDR1 SGHTA, CDR2 FQGNSA. The CDR3 DNA follows: TGTGCCAGCAGCCCCAAGAGAGGGAAGACGACCTACGAGCAGTACTTC. This translates into CASSPKRGKTTYEQYF.

This clonotype showed up just once. The J gene is TRBJ2-5, the V gene TRBV27; D unclear. Germline CDR1 and CDR2: MNHEY and SMNVEV (reference sequence). Trimming shortened V by 5 bases and J by 1 base, and 17 bases separated the two germline ends. The CDR3 length is 16 residues. In DNA, the CDR3 is TGTGCCAGCAGTCCCCACAAGACATACCGCCAAGAGACCCAGTACTTC. This encodes CASSPHKTYRQETQYF.

This clonotype is a singleton in its sample. This chain connects TRBV7-2 to TRBJ2-7; TRBD2 is a possible D gene (5 bases). Germline V gene sequence: CDR1 SGHTA, CDR2 FQGNSA. This CDR3 contains 17 residues. Trimming cost V 1 base and J 0 bases, with 16 bases left between them. CDR3: CASSLGGLRPSSYEQYF. Written as DNA, the CDR3 is TGTGCCAGCAGCTTAGGCGGGTTACGCCCAAGCTCCTACGAGCAGTACTTC.

This clonotype was observed a few times. One junction end does not reproduce the germline sequence, and a read error may be involved. This sequence joins TRBV7-7 and TRBJ2-7; TRBD1 aligns across 7 bases. Germline CDR1 and CDR2: SSHAT and FNYEAQ (reference sequence). This CDR3 comprises 14 residues. This CDR3 reads CASSLSTGDYEQYF. The CDR3 DNA reads as TGTGCTAGCAGCTTGTCTACAGGGGACTACGAGCAGTACTTC.

The gene calls are TRBV29-1 and TRBJ2-7; possibly TRBD2 for D (7 bases). Germline V gene sequence: CDR1 SQVTM, CDR2 ANQGSEA. The V end lost 4 bases, the J end lost 6 bases, and 10 bases lay between the germline ends. The CDR3 is 11 amino acids. CDR3 nucleotide sequence: TGCAGCGTTGCAAGGGGGGGCGAGCAGTACTTC. It encodes CSVARGGEQYF.

This clonotype was observed many times. The chain links TRBV7-2 to TRBJ1-1; no reliable D call. Germline CDR1 is SGHTA and CDR2 is FQGNSA. V shed 6 bases and J shed 3 bases, with 5 bases lying between them. The CDR3 totals 11 residues. DNA for the CDR3: TGTGCCAGCAGTTGGGACACTGAAGCTTTCTTT. Amino acid sequence: CASSWDTEAFF.

This clonotype occurred a few times. This chain links TRBV6-2 or TRBV6-3 with TRBJ2-1, with 12 bases identical to TRBD1. The V gene end was trimmed by 5 bases and the J gene end by 6 bases; junction bases not matched to a gene: 8. Per germline, CDR1 MNHEY and CDR2 SVGEGT. The length of the CDR3 is 16 residues. The CDR3 region is CASSRDRDRGPNEQFF. The CDR3 nucleotides read TGTGCCAGCAGTCGAGACCGGGACAGGGGGCCCAATGAGCAGTTCTTC.

This clonotype was counted only a few times. This chain joins TRBV19 and TRBJ2-5; a possible D gene is TRBD2 (6 bases). Germline CDR1 reads LNHDA; CDR2 reads SQIVND (reference sequence). V was pared by 6 bases and J by 5 bases, with 22 bases between. The length of the CDR3 is 16 residues. The CDR3 DNA reads as TGTGCCAGTAGCCTCTCTCGGGGCGGGGCGAAGGAGACCCAGTACTTC. It yields the protein CASSLSRGGAKETQYF.

In this sample, this clonotype turned up a few times. The rearrangement uses TRBV7-9 and TRBJ2-1; D not resolved. CDR1 is SEHNR and CDR2 is FQNEAQ in the germline V gene (reference sequence). The CDR3 runs 15 residues. Trimming pared 5 bases from V and 0 bases from J, leaving 11 bases between. The CDR3, as DNA: TGTGCCAGCAGCGTAGACACCCACTCCTACAATGAGCAGTTCTTC. Protein product: CASSVDTHSYNEQFF.

In its sample, this clonotype was seen a few times. The chain uses TRBV12-3 or TRBV12-4 and TRBJ1-2, with D possibly TRBD1 on 5 matching bases. This CDR3 is built from 13 residues. The V and J ends lost 5 bases and 3 bases respectively, with 10 bases between them. The chain's CDR3 is CASSPTEDYGYTF. CDR3 DNA: TGTGCCAGCAGTCCGACAGAAGACTATGGCTACACCTTC.

This rearrangement joins TRBV7-9 to TRBJ1-1; D is unresolved. V lost 4 bases to trimming and J lost 5 bases, with 14 bases between them. Germline loops: CDR1 SEHNR, CDR2 FQNEAQ (reference sequence). The CDR3 is 14 residues long. CDR3: CASSSVAGGTEAFF. The CDR3 DNA reads as TGTGCCAGCAGCTCCGTTGCGGGTGGTACTGAAGCTTTCTTT.

The chain couples TRBV12-3 or TRBV12-4 to TRBJ2-1, with TRBD1 matching 7 bases. The CDR3 consists of 14 residues. V gave up 3 bases and J gave up 4 bases; unmatched junction bases: 3. The CDR3 spells CASSLGTAYNEQFF. The DNA for the CDR3 is TGTGCCAGCAGTTTGGGGACAGCTTACAATGAGCAGTTCTTC.

This clonotype occurred a few times. The chain couples TRBV24-1 to TRBJ2-1; TRBD1 matches at 8 bases. Germline assignment: CDR1 KGHDR and CDR2 SFDVKD. The CDR3 runs to 13 residues. With V trimmed by 2 bases and J by 7 bases, 0 bases remained unmatched. CDR3 sequence (DNA): TGTGCCACCAGTGATTGGACAGGGAATGAGCAGTTCTTC. Its translation: CATSDWTGNEQFF.

V and J are TRBV7-9 and TRBJ2-5; 7 bases are shared with TRBD1. Germline CDR1 SEHNR, CDR2 FQNEAQ (reference sequence). Trimming at V came to 6 bases and at J to 2 bases, leaving 3 bases not matched to a gene. This CDR3 is 13 amino acids long. CDR3 protein: CASSRQGQETQYF. The CDR3 DNA follows: TGTGCCAGCAGTAGACAGGGACAAGAGACCCAGTACTTC.

This clonotype was seen more than once but under ten times. The V gene is TRBV7-8, the J gene TRBJ1-6; the D is unclear. V was shortened by 5 bases and J by 5 bases, with 1 base between the two germline ends. The CDR3 extends over 11 amino acids. The germline V gene has CDR1 SGHVS and CDR2 FQNEAQ. CDR3 in DNA: TGTGCCAGCAGCAATAATTCACCCCTCCACTTT. This gives the protein CASSNNSPLHF.

DNA for the CDR3: TGTGCCAGCAGCTCCCTAGCGGGGGGCGTGGATGAGCAGTTCTTC. Its translation is CASSSLAGGVDEQFF. The rearrangement links TRBV7-2 to TRBJ2-1; TRBD2 aligns across 11 bases. The V gene end was trimmed by 4 bases and the J gene end by 8 bases; junction bases not matched to a gene: 7. Looked up from germline, CDR1 is SGHTA and CDR2 is FQGNSA. The CDR3 contains 15 residues.